Below are 21 T cell receptor beta chains sequenced from a single sample in a study of cytomegalovirus exposure and HLA in healthy donors. Use of 60 Vbeta and 13 Jbeta primers characterized the PCR. Clones were read by immunoSEQ multiplex PCR, and TCRdb kept only the in-frame ones, dropping some. The sample lists roughly 100,000 clones; 65% to 80% were seen once. Sequencing was done on a sample of PBMCs. Receptor source: a woman in her forties or fifties in good health and CMV-seropositive.

As concerns this clone: Other DNA variants within this sample encode the same CDR3. The chain combines TRBV19 with TRBJ2-7; possible D gene TRBD1, 6 bases. The CDR3 consists of 14 residues. Germline CDR1 is LNHDA and CDR2 is SQIVND (reference sequence). V lost 5 bases and J lost 1, with 12 bases in between. The DNA of the CDR3 is TGTGCCAGTAGTCTCTTAGGACAGTCCTACGAGCAGTACTTC. Amino acid sequence: CASSLLGQSYEQYF.

The chain combines TRBV28 with TRBJ2-7; D call uncertain. This CDR3 is built from 12 residues. V lost 1 base and J lost 3, with 4 bases in between. Germline V gene data show CDR1 as MDHEN and CDR2 as SYDVKM. The CDR3, as DNA: TGTGCCAGCAGTTTATTCGGCTACGAGCAGTACTTC. Residues: CASSLFGYEQYF.

The chain couples TRBV30 to TRBJ1-6, with D uncertain. The CDR3 has 17 amino acids. The germline CDR1 and CDR2 sequences are GTSNPN and SVGIG (reference sequence). V dropped 3 bases and J dropped 4 bases, with 19 bases sitting between them. The CDR3 sequence: CAWSSTPGLLYNSPLHF. The DNA for the CDR3 is TGTGCCTGGAGCTCAACCCCAGGATTACTTTATAATTCACCCCTCCACTTT.

This chain uses TRBV5-1 with TRBJ1-1, with 7 bases lining up with TRBD1. This CDR3 spans 14 amino acids. V lost 5 bases to trimming and J lost 1 base; unmatched junction nucleotides: 5. Per germline, CDR1 SGHRS and CDR2 YFSETQ. CDR3 loop: CASSDQGGNTEAFF. CDR3 DNA sequence: TGCGCCAGCAGTGATCAGGGGGGGAACACTGAAGCTTTCTTT.

The V gene is TRBV5-1, the J gene TRBJ2-2, with 9 positions matching TRBD1. Germline V gene data show CDR1 as SGHRS and CDR2 as YFSETQ. This CDR3 comprises 15 residues. After removal of 2 bases from V and 3 bases from J, the junction contained 2 bases not matched to a gene. CDR3 loop: CASSFRTGDTGELFF. In nucleotides, the CDR3 is TGCGCCAGCAGCTTCCGGACAGGGGACACCGGGGAGCTGTTTTTT.

The chain uses TRBV19 and TRBJ1-3, with D maybe TRBD1 (6 bases). Looked up from germline, CDR1 is LNHDA and CDR2 is SQIVND (reference sequence). CDR3 length: 14 residues. Between the trimmed V and J ends, which lost 7 bases and 4 bases, there was a span of 14 bases. DNA for the CDR3: TGTGCCAGTATCAACAGGGCCTCCGGAAACACCATATATTTT. Its translation: CASINRASGNTIYF.

This clone has a single count. V is TRBV9 and J is TRBJ1-6; TRBD1 agrees at 7 bases. The CDR3 totals 16 residues. CDR1 and CDR2 (germline): SGDLS, YYNGEE. J gave up 5 bases and V 4 bases, and 9 bases lay outside the gene matches. CDR3 DNA: TGTGCCAGCAGCCCCTTCGGGACAGCAGATAATTCACCCCTCCACTTT. Residues: CASSPFGTADNSPLHF.

V and J are TRBV11-3 and TRBJ2-7; D may be TRBD2 (6 bases). CDR1 and CDR2 from the germline V gene are SGHNT and YENEEA. The V end was cut by 3 bases, the J end by 0 bases, with 12 bases between. This CDR3 is built from 15 residues. CDR3 sequence: CASSLGRGLSYEQYF. DNA for the CDR3: TGTGCCAGCAGCTTGGGGCGGGGTCTCTCCTACGAGCAGTACTTC.

Here the CDR3 reads CASSLTSGATDTQYF. Here the CDR3 DNA reads TGTGCCAGCAGCTTAACTAGCGGGGCCACAGATACGCAGTATTTT. The chain has TRBV7-2 and TRBJ2-3; 10 positions match TRBD2. The CDR3 contains 15 residues. Germline CDR1 reads SGHTA; CDR2 reads FQGNSA. Trimming at V came to 2 bases and at J to 2 bases, leaving 1 base not matched to a gene.

The rearrangement links TRBV7-9 to TRBJ2-2; 12 bases map to TRBD1. CDR1 SEHNR and CDR2 FQNEAQ come from the germline V gene (reference sequence). With 11 bases clipped from V and 3 bases from J, the junction kept 10 bases outside the gene matches. The CDR3 consists of 16 residues. The CDR3 DNA reads as TGTGCCGGAGAAACGGGACAGGGGGCGTACACCGGGGAGCTGTTTTTT. It specifies CAGETGQGAYTGELFF.

The chain recombines TRBV7-2 with TRBJ1-5; D ambiguous. The CDR3 contains 16 residues. Germline-derived CDR1 and CDR2 are SGHTA and FQGNSA. V was pared by 0 bases and J by 0 bases, with 9 bases between. CDR3 DNA: TGTGCCAGCAGCTTAGCGAGCCCGAATAGCAATCAGCCCCAGCATTTT. This encodes CASSLASPNSNQPQHF.

The genes are TRBV7-2 and TRBJ2-5; 7 bases match TRBD1. Germline V gene lookup returns CDR1 SGHTA and CDR2 FQGNSA. V trimming: 4 bases; J trimming: 5 bases; junction bases outside the gene matches: 7. This CDR3 is built from 14 residues. The CDR3 coding sequence is TGTGCCAGCAGCTCTGAGGGGGCAGCGGAGACCCAGTACTTC. This translates into CASSSEGAAETQYF. Using reference TRBV7-2 and TRBJ2-5 for the parts outside the CDR3, the full variable domain is GAGVSQSPSNKVTEKGKDVELRCDPISGHTALYWYRQSLGQGLEFLIYFQGNSAPDKSGLPSDRFSAERTGGSVSTLTIQRTQQEDSAVYLCASSSEGAAETQYFGPGTRLLVL.

This clone showed up just once. The chain has TRBV2 and TRBJ1-1; tentative D call: TRBD1 (5 bases). The ends were cut back, 2 bases at V and 1 base at J, with 17 bases in the middle. Germline CDR1 and CDR2: SNHLY and FYNNEI. The CDR3 loop spans 17 amino acids. DNA of the CDR3: TGTGCCAGCAGTGAAAGGACCCCGATGACAGCGAACACTGAAGCTTTCTTT. Protein: CASSERTPMTANTEAFF.

The chain links TRBV7-2 to TRBJ2-1; TRBD1 agrees at 7 bases. The germline V gene encodes CDR1 SGHTA and CDR2 FQGNSA. V trimming: 6 bases; J trimming: 0 bases; junction bases outside the gene matches: 2. The CDR3 is made up of 14 amino acids. This chain's CDR3 is CASRGQISYNEQFF. CDR3 in DNA: TGTGCCAGCAGGGGACAGATCTCCTACAATGAGCAGTTCTTC.

The rearrangement uses TRBV7-3 and TRBJ2-3; D gene uncertain. This CDR3 region has 14 residues. Trimming removed 3 bases at V and 2 bases at J, with 9 bases between. Germline CDR1 and CDR2: SGHTA and FQGTGA. This CDR3 reads CASSLQSATDTQYF. The DNA of the CDR3 is TGTGCCAGCAGCTTGCAGAGCGCCACAGATACGCAGTATTTT.

This chain connects TRBV28 to TRBJ2-3; possible D gene TRBD1, 6 bases. V lost 6 bases and J lost 5, with 12 bases in between. Germline V gene sequence: CDR1 MDHEN, CDR2 SYDVKM. The length of the CDR3 is 13 residues. CDR3 sequence (DNA): TGTGCCAGCAGGGTGACAGGTGGAGATACGCAGTATTTT. Amino acid sequence: CASRVTGGDTQYF.

This rearrangement joins TRBV28 to TRBJ1-1, with 10 bases that match TRBD1. The CDR3 consists of 16 residues. V lost 4 bases to trimming and J lost 3 bases; unmatched junction nucleotides: 8. Germline V gives CDR1 MDHEN, CDR2 SYDVKM. The CDR3 region has the DNA TGTGCCAGCAGTTCAGGGGCGGGACAGGGGTACACTGAAGCTTTCTTT. Translation gives CASSSGAGQGYTEAFF.

The chain couples TRBV9 to TRBJ1-6; D may be TRBD1 (6 bases). This CDR3 has 15 amino acids. V lost 0 bases and J lost 7, with 11 bases in between. CDR1 and CDR2 from the germline V gene are SGDLS and YYNGEE. The CDR3 sequence is CASSVEQGRNSPLHF. In DNA form, the CDR3 reads TGTGCCAGCAGCGTAGAACAGGGAAGGAATTCACCCCTCCACTTT.

This sequence joins TRBV5-1 and TRBJ1-2, with 8 positions matching TRBD1. After removal of 2 bases from V and 8 bases from J, the junction contained 5 bases not matched to a gene. Germline CDR1 reads SGHRS; CDR2 reads YFSETQ. The CDR3 is 13 amino acids. The CDR3 here is CASSFGQGWGYTF. Here the CDR3 DNA reads TGCGCCAGCAGCTTCGGACAGGGTTGGGGCTACACCTTC.

This chain uses TRBV18 with TRBJ1-2; D call uncertain. Germline V gene data show CDR1 as KGHSH and CDR2 as LQKENI. The CDR3 runs to 14 residues. V was pared by 0 bases and J by 10 bases, with 15 bases between. Here the CDR3 DNA reads TGTGCCAGCTCACCACCGGCGGGATCCGTTAACTACACCTTC. Encoded protein: CASSPPAGSVNYTF.

This clone was seen a handful of times. The chain's CDR3 is CASSFGQTLNTEAFF. Here the CDR3 DNA reads TGCGCCAGCAGCTTTGGACAGACCTTAAACACTGAAGCTTTCTTT. The chain uses TRBV5-1 and TRBJ1-1; possible D gene TRBD1, 6 bases. With 2 bases removed from V and 2 bases from J, the gap between germline ends came to 13 bases. Germline V gives CDR1 SGHRS, CDR2 YFSETQ. The length of the CDR3 is 15 residues.